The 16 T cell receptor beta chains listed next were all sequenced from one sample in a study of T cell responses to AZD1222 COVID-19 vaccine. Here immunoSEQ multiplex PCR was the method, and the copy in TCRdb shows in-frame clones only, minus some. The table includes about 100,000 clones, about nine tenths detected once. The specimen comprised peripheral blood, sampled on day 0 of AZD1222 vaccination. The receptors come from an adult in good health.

The DNA of the CDR3 is TGTGCCAGCAGCCCAGCGGGAGTTACAGATACGCAGTATTTT. Encoded protein: CASSPAGVTDTQYF. The chain has TRBV7-3 and TRBJ2-3; 8 nucleotides align to TRBD2. The CDR3 runs 14 residues. Trimming at V came to 5 bases and at J to 3 bases, leaving 4 bases not matched to a gene. Germline values: CDR1 SGHTA, CDR2 FQGTGA. Full variable domain (remainder filled in from reference TRBV7-3 and TRBJ2-3): GAGVSQTPSNKVTEKGKYVELRCDPISGHTALYWYRQSLGQGPEFLIYFQGTGAADDSGLPNDRFFAVRPEGSVSTLKIQRTERGDSAVYLCASSPAGVTDTQYFGPGTRLTVL.

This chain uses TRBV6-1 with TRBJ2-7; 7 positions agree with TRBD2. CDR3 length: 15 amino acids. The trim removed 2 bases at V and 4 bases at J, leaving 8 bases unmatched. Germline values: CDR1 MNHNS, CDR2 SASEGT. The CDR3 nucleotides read TGTGCCAGCAGTGAAATAGCGGGTGAAATTTACGAGCAGTACTTC. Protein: CASSEIAGEIYEQYF.

The CDR3 DNA reads as TGTGCCAGCAGCAAACCTGGGAGGGGCTTGAACACTGAAGCTTTCTTT. This codes for CASSKPGRGLNTEAFF. The chain employs TRBV14 and TRBJ1-1; tentative D call: TRBD1 (5 bases). V lost 5 bases, J lost 0 bases, and 16 bases lay in between. This CDR3 comprises 16 residues. CDR1 is SGHDN, CDR2 FVKESK, per germline.

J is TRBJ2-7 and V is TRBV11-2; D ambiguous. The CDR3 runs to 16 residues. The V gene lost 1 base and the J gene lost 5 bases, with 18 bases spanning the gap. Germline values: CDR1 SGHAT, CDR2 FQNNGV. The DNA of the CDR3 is TGTGCCAGCAGCTTAGCCGAACCCCTCGTCCCCCACGAGCAGTACTTC. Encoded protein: CASSLAEPLVPHEQYF.

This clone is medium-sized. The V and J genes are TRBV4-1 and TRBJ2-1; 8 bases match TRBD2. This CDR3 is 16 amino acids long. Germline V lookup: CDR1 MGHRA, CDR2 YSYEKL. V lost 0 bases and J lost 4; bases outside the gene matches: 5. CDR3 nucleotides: TGCGCCAGCAGCCAAGATGGGACTAGTGGTTACAATGAGCAGTTCTTC. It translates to CASSQDGTSGYNEQFF.

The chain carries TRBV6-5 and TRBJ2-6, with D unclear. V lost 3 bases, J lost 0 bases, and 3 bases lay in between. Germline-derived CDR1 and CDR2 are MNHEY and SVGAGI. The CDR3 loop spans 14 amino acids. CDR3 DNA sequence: TGTGCCAGCAGTTATCACTCTGGGGCCAACGTCCTGACTTTC. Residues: CASSYHSGANVLTF.

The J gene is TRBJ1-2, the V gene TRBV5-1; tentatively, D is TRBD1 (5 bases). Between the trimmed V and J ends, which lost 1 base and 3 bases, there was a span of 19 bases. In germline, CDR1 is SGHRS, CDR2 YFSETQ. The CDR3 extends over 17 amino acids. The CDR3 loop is CASSLSAPGGTDYGYTF. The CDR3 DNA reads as TGCGCCAGCAGCTTGTCGGCCCCGGGCGGGACCGACTATGGCTACACCTTC.

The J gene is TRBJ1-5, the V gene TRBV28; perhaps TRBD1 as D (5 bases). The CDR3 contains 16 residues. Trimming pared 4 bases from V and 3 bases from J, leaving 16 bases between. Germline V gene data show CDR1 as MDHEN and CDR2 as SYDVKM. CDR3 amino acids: CASSYRPSRVNQPQHF. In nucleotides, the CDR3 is TGTGCCAGCAGTTATCGCCCCTCCAGGGTCAATCAGCCCCAGCATTTT.

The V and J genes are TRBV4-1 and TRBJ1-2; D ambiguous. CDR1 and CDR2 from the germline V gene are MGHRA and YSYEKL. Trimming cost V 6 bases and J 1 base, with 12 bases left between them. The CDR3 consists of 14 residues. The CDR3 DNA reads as TGCGCCAGCAGAGGCTTAACAGTTAACTATGGCTACACCTTC. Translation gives CASRGLTVNYGYTF.

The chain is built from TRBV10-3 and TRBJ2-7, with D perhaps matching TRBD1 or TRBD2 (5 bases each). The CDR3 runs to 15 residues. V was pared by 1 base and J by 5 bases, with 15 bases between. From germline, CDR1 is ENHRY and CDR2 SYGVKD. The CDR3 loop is CAISEFPGPSHEQYF. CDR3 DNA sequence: TGTGCCATCAGTGAGTTCCCGGGACCGTCTCACGAGCAGTACTTC.

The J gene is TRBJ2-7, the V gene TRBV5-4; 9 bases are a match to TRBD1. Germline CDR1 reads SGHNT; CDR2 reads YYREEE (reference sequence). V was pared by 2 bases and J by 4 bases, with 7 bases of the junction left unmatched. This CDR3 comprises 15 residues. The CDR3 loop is CASSFPQTGGYEQYF. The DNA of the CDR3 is TGTGCCAGCAGCTTTCCACAGACAGGGGGTTACGAGCAGTACTTC.

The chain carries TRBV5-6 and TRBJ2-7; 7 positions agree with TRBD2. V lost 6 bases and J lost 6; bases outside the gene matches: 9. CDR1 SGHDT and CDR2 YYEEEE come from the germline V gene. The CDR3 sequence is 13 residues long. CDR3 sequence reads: CASTVGRETEQYF. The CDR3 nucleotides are TGTGCCAGCACCGTGGGGCGGGAGACCGAGCAGTACTTC.

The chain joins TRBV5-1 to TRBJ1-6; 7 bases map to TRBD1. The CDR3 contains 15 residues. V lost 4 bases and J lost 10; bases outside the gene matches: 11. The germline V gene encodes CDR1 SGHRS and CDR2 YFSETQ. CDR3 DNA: TGCGCCAGCAGCCCCGGGACAGACCCAAGATCACCCCTCCACTTT. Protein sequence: CASSPGTDPRSPLHF.

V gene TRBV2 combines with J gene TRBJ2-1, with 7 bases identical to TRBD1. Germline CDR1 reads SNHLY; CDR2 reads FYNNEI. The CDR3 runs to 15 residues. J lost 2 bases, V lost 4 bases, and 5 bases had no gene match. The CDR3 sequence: CASSGRQGPYNEQFF. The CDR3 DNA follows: TGTGCCAGCAGTGGTCGACAGGGACCCTACAATGAGCAGTTCTTC.

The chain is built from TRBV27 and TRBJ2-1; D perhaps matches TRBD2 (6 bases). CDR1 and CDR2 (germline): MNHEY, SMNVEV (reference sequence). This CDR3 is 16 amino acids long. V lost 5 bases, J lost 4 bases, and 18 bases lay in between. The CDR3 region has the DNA TGTGCCAGCAGTCCCATGCTGGCGGGACTTTACAATGAGCAGTTCTTC. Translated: CASSPMLAGLYNEQFF.

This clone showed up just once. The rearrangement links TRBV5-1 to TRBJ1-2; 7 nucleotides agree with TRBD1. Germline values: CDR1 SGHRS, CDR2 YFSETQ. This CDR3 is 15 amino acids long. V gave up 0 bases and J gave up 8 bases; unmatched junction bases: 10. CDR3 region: CASSLEFGTATGYTF. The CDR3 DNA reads TGCGCCAGCAGCTTGGAGTTCGGGACAGCCACGGGCTACACCTTC.